This entry describes one T cell receptor (beta chain). There is no known antigen for this receptor. Base qualities are missing; no much larger clone stands one base away. The sample belongs to a study of T cell responses to AZD1222 COVID-19 vaccine listed by TCRdb under 2021. Regarding the study in general: A total of around 240 trial participants underwent TCR sequencing, of whom 200 to 220 had received two doses of AZD1222 and approximately 26 had received two doses of the MenACWY control vaccine. Trial participants were enrolled into age subgroups of 18-55, 56-69 and 70-plus years, which contained approximately 150, 28 and 58 TCR-sequenced participants, respectively. The full study reports these points: Vaccine-associated CD4 TCRs spanned the whole spike protein, with dominant responses in regions 160-218 and 743-854. Epitopes outside the regions mutated in the B.1.351 and B.1.1.7 variants were reportedly recognized by nearly half of the unique spike-specific TCRs. Participants were mostly white British, with more females than males. The authors suggested clonal diversity may have been underestimated. Conclusions about previously exposed vaccinees are limited, since just six or seven AZD1222 recipients were seropositive for SARS-CoV-2 at baseline. Spike-specific TCR breadth and depth rose significantly after two AZD1222 doses compared with day 0 and with MenACWY recipients. The 56-69-year group was small, and its depth increase did not reach significance, likely because of low power. Because no day 14 peak-response samples were available, the repertoires could be characterized only after the peak T cell response.

The CDR3 regions of human TCRbeta chains were analyzed by immunosequencing. The authors' pipeline ran thus. Repertoire TCRs were checked for matches against a reference library of SARS-CoV-2-specific TCRs that had been generated using the MIRA antigen-specificity platform. Breadth meant the fraction of unique TCRs that were SARS-CoV-2-associated, whereas depth meant the fraction of total T cells that were SARS-CoV-2-associated. Using the MIRA data, each spike-specific TCR was assigned both to the spike region to which the TCR was reactive and to a CD4 or CD8 class. Log10-transformed breadth and depth values were compared by one-way ANOVA with Sidak's multiple comparisons tests. TCRdb stores this immuneACCESS table with in-frame sequences only. Part of the clones is absent; in the studies checked, under half of the shortfall reflects unresolved V genes, and no reason is known for the rest. D and trimming were read from the DNA, whereas the V and J calls and clone size are those reported in that table. Within this sample are 100,000 to 120,000 clones, with 94% of them counted one time only. The ten largest account for 2.9% of the sample.

The time point tag for this specimen amounts to: about 28 days (+/-7) after the second vaccine dose. AZD1222 recipients whose second dose came at about 4 weeks and those whose second dose came at about 12 weeks were combined into one group, since spike-specific TCR depth and breadth did not differ between the two schedules. The vaccinee samples were drawn from two UK trials, COV001 and COV002, one of which was a single-blind randomized controlled phase 2/3 trial testing AZD1222 (ChAdOx1 nCoV-19) in healthy adults. For TCRbeta chain sequencing, PBMC samples were collected from trial participants at day 0 and at day 28 after the second dose. The V and J ends are trimmed by 7 bases and 8 bases, leaving 9 bases between them. The CDR3 runs 11 residues from the cysteine to the phenylalanine. Only the CDR3 part of the read is kept: 33 bases, read in frame from the first base.

Recombination linked TRBV12-3 or TRBV12-4 to TRBJ2-1, with the D gene not confidently named. Sequencing used peripheral blood, obtained 28 days after the second AZD1222 dose. The origin of this receptor is an adult who received the AZD1222 COVID-19 vaccine. The CDR3 protein sequence reads: CASNDGDEQFF. The DNA sequence is given as TGTGCCAGCAACGACGGTGATGAGCAGTTCTTC.